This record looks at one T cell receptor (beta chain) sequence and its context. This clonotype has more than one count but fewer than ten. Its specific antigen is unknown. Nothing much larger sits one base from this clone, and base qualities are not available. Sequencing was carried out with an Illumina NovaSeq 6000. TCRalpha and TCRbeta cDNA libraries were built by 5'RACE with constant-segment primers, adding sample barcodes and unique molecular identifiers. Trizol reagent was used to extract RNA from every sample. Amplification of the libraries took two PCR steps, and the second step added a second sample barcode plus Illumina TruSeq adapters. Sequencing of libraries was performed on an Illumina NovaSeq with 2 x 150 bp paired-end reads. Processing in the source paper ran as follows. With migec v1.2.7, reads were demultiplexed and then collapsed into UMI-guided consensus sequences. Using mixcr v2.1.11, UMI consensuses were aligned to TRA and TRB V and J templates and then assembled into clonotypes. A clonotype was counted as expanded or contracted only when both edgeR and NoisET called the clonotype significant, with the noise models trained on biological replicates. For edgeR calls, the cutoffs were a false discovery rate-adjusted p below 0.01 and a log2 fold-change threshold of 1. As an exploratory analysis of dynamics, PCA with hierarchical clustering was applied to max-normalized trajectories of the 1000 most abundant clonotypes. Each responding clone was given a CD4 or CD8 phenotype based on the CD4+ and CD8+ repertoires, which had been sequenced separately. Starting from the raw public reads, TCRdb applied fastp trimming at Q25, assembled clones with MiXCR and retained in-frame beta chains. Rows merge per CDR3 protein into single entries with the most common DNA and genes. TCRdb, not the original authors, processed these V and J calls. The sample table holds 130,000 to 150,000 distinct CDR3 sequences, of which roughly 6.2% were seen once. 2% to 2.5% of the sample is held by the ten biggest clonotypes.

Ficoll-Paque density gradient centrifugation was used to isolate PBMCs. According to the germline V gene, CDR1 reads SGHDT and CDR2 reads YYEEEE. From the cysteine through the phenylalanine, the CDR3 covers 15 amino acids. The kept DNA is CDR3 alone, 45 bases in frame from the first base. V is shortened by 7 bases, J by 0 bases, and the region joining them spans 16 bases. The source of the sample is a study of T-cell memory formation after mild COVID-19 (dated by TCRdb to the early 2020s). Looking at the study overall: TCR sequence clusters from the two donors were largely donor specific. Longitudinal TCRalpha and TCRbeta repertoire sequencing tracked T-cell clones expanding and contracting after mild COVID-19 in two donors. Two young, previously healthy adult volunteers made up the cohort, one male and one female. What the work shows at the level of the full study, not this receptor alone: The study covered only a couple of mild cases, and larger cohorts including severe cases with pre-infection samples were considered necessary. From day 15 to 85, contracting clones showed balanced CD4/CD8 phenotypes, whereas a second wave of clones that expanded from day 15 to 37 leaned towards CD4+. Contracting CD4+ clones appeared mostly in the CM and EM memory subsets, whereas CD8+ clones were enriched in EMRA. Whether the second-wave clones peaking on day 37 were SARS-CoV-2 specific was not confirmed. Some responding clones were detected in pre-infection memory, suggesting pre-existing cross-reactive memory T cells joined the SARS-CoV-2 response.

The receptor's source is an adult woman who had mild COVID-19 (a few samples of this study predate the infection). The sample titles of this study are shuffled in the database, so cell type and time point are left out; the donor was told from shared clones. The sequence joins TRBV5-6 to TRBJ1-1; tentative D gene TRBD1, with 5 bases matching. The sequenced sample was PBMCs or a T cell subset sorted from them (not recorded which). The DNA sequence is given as TGTGCCAGCTGCTATGGGGCCCCGATGAACACTGAAGCTTTCTTT. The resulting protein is CASCYGAPMNTEAFF. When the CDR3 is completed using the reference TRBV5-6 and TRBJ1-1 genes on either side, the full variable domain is DAGVTQSPTHLIKTRGQQVTLRCSPKSGHDTVSWYQQALGQGPQFIFQYYEEEERQRGNFPDRFSGHQFPNYSSELNVNALLLGDSALYLCASCYGAPMNTEAFFGQGTRLTVV.